This T cell receptor (beta chain) was recorded in a study of shared clonotypes between healthy human individuals. Study results and limitations: Lower generation probabilities were found for non-shared clonotypes than for those shared by all four donors. Collection of samples was limited to blood; tissue repertoires likely differ. The diversity represented, both genetic and in exposure history, was limited by few donors.

The assay was run at deep level. The assay was immunoSEQ multiplex PCR, and TCRdb's table has in-frame clones only and misses some. The sample holds a few million clones; about 92% are singletons and the top ten take 0.11% to 0.15%. Per germline, CDR1 SEHNR and CDR2 FQNEAQ (reference sequence). The CDR3 consists of 18 residues. After removal of 4 bases from V and 0 bases from J, the junction contained 6 bases not matched to a gene. Regarding this clone: The antigen is undetermined.

The V and J genes are TRBV7-9 and TRBJ2-1; 13 bases map to TRBD2. The TCR was taken from a man between 18 and 29 years old in good health. Sequences were obtained from naive CD4+ T cells sorted from blood. Noted subset: CD45RA+ positively selected. DNA for the CDR3: TGTGCCAGCAGCTCTCGGACTAGCGGGAGCCTCTCCTACAATGAGCAGTTCTTC. Its translation is CASSSRTSGSLSYNEQFF.